The 10 T cell receptor beta chains listed next were all sequenced from one sample in a study of blood T cell repertoires in COVID-19. Measured with immunoSEQ multiplex PCR; TCRdb has only the in-frame clones, and not every one. This table holds 400,000 or so clones, around 89% found once. Material for sequencing was PBMCs or T cells enriched from blood (not recorded which). The receptor set was obtained from a man aged 30-40 years who had recovered from COVID-19.

V is TRBV7-6 and J is TRBJ2-1; TRBD2 agrees at 7 bases. CDR3 length: 17 residues. CDR1 is SGHVS and CDR2 is FNYEAQ in the germline V gene. V lost 3 bases, J lost 0 bases, and 8 bases stayed unmatched. The DNA for the CDR3 is TGTGCCAGCAGCTTCGATCCAGCGGGGAGCTCCTACAATGAGCAGTTCTTC. It is translated as CASSFDPAGSSYNEQFF.

The chain links TRBV11-3 to TRBJ2-7; 7 bases are a match to TRBD2. This CDR3 has 14 residues. V gave up 5 bases and J gave up 4 bases; unmatched junction bases: 8. Germline V gene sequence: CDR1 SGHNT, CDR2 YENEEA. The CDR3 here is CASSPLGAGYEQYF. The CDR3 bases are TGTGCCAGCAGCCCTTTGGGAGCGGGGTACGAGCAGTACTTC.

This chain joins TRBV5-6 and TRBJ2-5, with D unresolved. The CDR3 is 13 amino acids. From germline, CDR1 is SGHDT and CDR2 YYEEEE. V was clipped by 0 bases and J by 2 bases, with 5 bases between them. The CDR3 coding sequence is TGTGCCAGCAGCTTGGGCTATCAAGAGACCCAGTACTTC. This translates into CASSLGYQETQYF.

This chain links TRBV28 with TRBJ1-1, with a weak D call TRBD1 (6 bases). CDR3 length: 14 residues. CDR1 and CDR2 from the germline V gene are MDHEN and SYDVKM. V dropped 8 bases and J dropped 4 bases, with 17 bases sitting between them. CDR3 coding DNA: TGTGCCAGCCTCCCTGTCCAAGGGGGCACTGAAGCTTTCTTT. Protein product: CASLPVQGGTEAFF.

The chain combines TRBV7-8 with TRBJ2-3; 15 nucleotides align to TRBD2. CDR1 and CDR2 from the germline V gene are SGHVS and FQNEAQ. After removal of 4 bases from V and 8 bases from J, the junction contained 13 bases not matched to a gene. The CDR3 length is 18 residues. The CDR3 is CASSSRVPGLAGGGTQYF. In nucleotides, the CDR3 is TGTGCCAGCAGCTCTAGAGTCCCGGGACTAGCGGGAGGTGGTACGCAGTATTTT.

The V gene is TRBV7-2, the J gene TRBJ2-3; 9 bases fit TRBD2. Germline V gives CDR1 SGHTA, CDR2 FQGNSA. After removal of 4 bases from V and 6 bases from J, the junction contained 11 bases not matched to a gene. The CDR3 is made up of 16 amino acids. The CDR3 DNA reads as TGTGCCAGCAGCTCCCCCTCGGGGAGCGGGAGGGATACGCAGTATTTT. This encodes CASSSPSGSGRDTQYF.

V gene TRBV5-4 combines with J gene TRBJ2-1; the match to TRBD2 covers 8 bases. Per the germline V gene, CDR1 is SGHNT and CDR2 is YYREEE (reference sequence). The CDR3 is 15 residues long. After removal of 1 base from V and 6 bases from J, the junction contained 6 bases not matched to a gene. CDR3 residues: CASSLFSGIFNEQFF. In DNA, the CDR3 is TGTGCCAGCAGCTTGTTTAGCGGGATTTTCAATGAGCAGTTCTTC.

V is TRBV6-6 and J is TRBJ2-7; 9 bases are a match to TRBD2. This CDR3 has 14 residues. The J segment lost 4 bases and the V segment lost 5 bases, leaving 6 bases of the junction unmatched. CDR1 MNHNY and CDR2 SVGAGI come from the germline V gene (reference sequence). This CDR3 reads CASSPSGRRYEQYF. The CDR3 DNA sequence: TGTGCCAGCAGTCCGAGCGGGAGGAGGTACGAGCAGTACTTC.

The chain is built from TRBV5-5 and TRBJ1-2; unclear D gene. Germline-derived CDR1 and CDR2 are SGHKS and YYEKEE (reference sequence). V was cut by 0 bases and J by 1 base, with 13 bases left in between. This CDR3 spans 16 amino acids. The DNA of the CDR3 is TGTGCCAGCAGCTTGGCCGAGGGTTCTGGTAACTATGGCTACACCTTC. This gives the protein CASSLAEGSGNYGYTF.

This chain uses TRBV11-2 with TRBJ2-7; a possible D gene is TRBD1 (5 bases). Per germline, CDR1 SGHAT and CDR2 FQNNGV. CDR3 size: 14 residues. The V gene lost 5 bases and the J gene lost 3 bases, with 14 bases spanning the gap. CDR3 bases: TGTGCCAGCAGCCGAGCAGTAGGGGACTACGAGCAGTACTTC. Amino acid sequence: CASSRAVGDYEQYF.